This T cell receptor beta chain was identified in a study of OX40 agonist ivuxolimab in advanced cancers. Study in general: Partial response was recorded in three patients: one hepatocellular carcinoma and two cutaneous melanoma cases.

TCRdb keeps only in-frame clones here, not all; method: immunoSEQ multiplex PCR. The profile shows tens of thousands of clones, 70% to 90% of them singletons. This clone showed up just a few times. The trim removed 5 bases at V and 1 base at J, leaving 7 bases unmatched. CDR1 and CDR2 from the germline V gene are SGHAT and FQNNGV. The CDR3 is 15 amino acids. Blood got drawn at baseline, again on cycle 4 day 1, and then on cycle 7 day 1. This material consisted of CD4+ or CD8+ T cells sorted from blood, taken in a trial of the OX40 agonist ivuxolimab. V is TRBV11-2 and J is TRBJ2-7; TRBD2 matches at 8 bases. This clonotype was sampled from an adult with an advanced solid tumor such as melanoma, head and neck, liver or kidney cancer. This CDR3 is CASSKSGGRSYEQYF. CDR3 DNA: TGTGCCAGCAGCAAGAGCGGGGGAAGGTCCTACGAGCAGTACTTC.